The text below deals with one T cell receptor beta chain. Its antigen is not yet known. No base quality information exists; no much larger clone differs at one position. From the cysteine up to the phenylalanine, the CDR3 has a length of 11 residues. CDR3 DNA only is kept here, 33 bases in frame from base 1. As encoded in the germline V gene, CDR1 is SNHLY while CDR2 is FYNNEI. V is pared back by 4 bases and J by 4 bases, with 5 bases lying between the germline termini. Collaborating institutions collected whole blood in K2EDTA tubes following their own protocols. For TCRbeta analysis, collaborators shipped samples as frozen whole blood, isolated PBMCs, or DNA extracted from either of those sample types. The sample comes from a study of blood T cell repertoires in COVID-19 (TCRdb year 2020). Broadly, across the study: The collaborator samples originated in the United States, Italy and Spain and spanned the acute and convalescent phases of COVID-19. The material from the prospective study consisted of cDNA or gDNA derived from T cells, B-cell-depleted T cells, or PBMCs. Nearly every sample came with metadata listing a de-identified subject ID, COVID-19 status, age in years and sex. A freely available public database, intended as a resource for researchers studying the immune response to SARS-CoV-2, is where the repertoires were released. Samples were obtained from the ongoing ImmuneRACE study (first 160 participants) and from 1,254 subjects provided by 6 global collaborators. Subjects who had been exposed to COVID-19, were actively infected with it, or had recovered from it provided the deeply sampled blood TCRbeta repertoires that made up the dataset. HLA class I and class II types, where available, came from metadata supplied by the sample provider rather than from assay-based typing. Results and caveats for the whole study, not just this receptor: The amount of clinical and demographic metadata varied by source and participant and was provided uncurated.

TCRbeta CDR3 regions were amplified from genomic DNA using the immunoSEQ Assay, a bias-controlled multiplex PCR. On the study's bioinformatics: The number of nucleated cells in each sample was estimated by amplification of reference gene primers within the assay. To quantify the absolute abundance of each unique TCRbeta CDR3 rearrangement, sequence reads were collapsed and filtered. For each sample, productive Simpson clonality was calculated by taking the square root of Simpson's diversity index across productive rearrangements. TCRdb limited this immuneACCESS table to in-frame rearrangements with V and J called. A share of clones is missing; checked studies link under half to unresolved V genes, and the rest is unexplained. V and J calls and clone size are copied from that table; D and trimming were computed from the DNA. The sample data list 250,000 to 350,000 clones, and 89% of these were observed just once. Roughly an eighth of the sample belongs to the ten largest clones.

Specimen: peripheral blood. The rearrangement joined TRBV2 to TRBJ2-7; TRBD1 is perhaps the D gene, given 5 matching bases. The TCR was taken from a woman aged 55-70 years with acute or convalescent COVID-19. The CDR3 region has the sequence CASSGQYEQYF. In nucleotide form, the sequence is TGTGCCAGCAGTGGACAGTACGAGCAGTACTTC.